This is a list of T cell receptor beta chains from one sample in a study of OX40 agonist ivuxolimab in advanced cancers. The method was immunoSEQ multiplex PCR; TCRdb's version includes in-frame clones alone and lacks a portion of them. The table shows about 130,000 clones, with just over 90% occurring only once. Here the sequenced sample was CD4+ or CD8+ T cells sorted from blood, taken in a trial of the OX40 agonist ivuxolimab. The receptors come from an adult with an advanced solid tumor such as melanoma, head and neck, liver or kidney cancer. Each CDR3 is given with its conserved first and last residue. The D gene is left open where the match is weak. Rows give clone size only sometimes, using once, few, many, or a class for an expanded clone.

d_call,v_call,j_call,clone_size,cdr3_nt,cdr3_aa
NA,TRBV6-5,TRBJ1-2,NA,TGTGCCAGCAGTCAACAGGGCGGCGGCTACACCTTC,CASSQQGGGYTF
TRBD1,TRBV7-2,TRBJ2-3,NA,TGTGCCAGCAGCCTGGGACAGATCACAGATACGCAGTATTTT,CASSLGQITDTQYF
NA,TRBV11-2,TRBJ1-2,NA,TGTGCCAGCTGGCGGGGGGGTAACTATGGCTACACCTTC,CASWRGGNYGYTF
NA,TRBV19,TRBJ1-5,NA,TGTGCCAGTAGGGTACAGGGAAATAGCAATCAGCCCCAGCATTTT,CASRVQGNSNQPQHF
TRBD2,TRBV11-2,TRBJ2-3,NA,TGTGCCAGCAGCTTACAGGCGGGAGTCGCCGCAGATACGCAGTATTTT,CASSLQAGVAADTQYF
TRBD1,TRBV6-5,TRBJ1-3,NA,TGTGCCAGCAGCCAAAGGGGACAGTTCGGAAACACCATATATTTT,CASSQRGQFGNTIYF
TRBD1,TRBV30,TRBJ2-5,NA,TGTGCCTGGAGTGTTGGGTCGGTAGGGGGCGGGGAGACCCAGTACTTC,CAWSVGSVGGGETQYF
TRBD1,TRBV18,TRBJ1-2,NA,TGTGCCAGCTCCGCGGGACAAAGACAGGGGGGTTATGGCTACACCTTC,CASSAGQRQGGYGYTF
NA,TRBV6-6,TRBJ1-5,NA,TGTGCCAGCAGTCACAACACCTTTGGCAATCAGCCCCAGCATTTT,CASSHNTFGNQPQHF
NA,TRBV4-2,TRBJ2-7,NA,TGTGCCAGCAGCCAAGATCGGGGCGGGAACCCCTACGAGCAGTACTTC,CASSQDRGGNPYEQYF
TRBD2,TRBV5-1,TRBJ2-5,NA,TGCGCCAGCAGCTCCGGACTAGCGGGAGGGCCCCAGACCCAGTACTTC,CASSSGLAGGPQTQYF
NA,TRBV12-1,TRBJ1-2,NA,TGTGCCAGCAGCGCGGCCGGGACAGTGACTTATGGCTACACCTTC,CASSAAGTVTYGYTF
NA,TRBV6-5,TRBJ1-2,NA,TGTGCCAGCAGTTACTCGGGTCACGGCTCCAACTATGGCTACACCTTC,CASSYSGHGSNYGYTF
TRBD2,TRBV9,TRBJ2-1,NA,TGTGCCAGCAGCGAAGGACTAGGTTACAATGAGCAGTTCTTC,CASSEGLGYNEQFF
NA,TRBV5-4,TRBJ2-6,NA,TGTGCCAGCAGCTCGATCCGGGCGTCTGGGGCCAACGTCCTGACTTTC,CASSSIRASGANVLTF
TRBD2,TRBV7-2,TRBJ2-3,NA,TGTGCCAGCAGCTCAGTAGCGGGGGGGACAGATACGCAGTATTTT,CASSSVAGGTDTQYF
NA,TRBV2,TRBJ1-1,NA,TGTGCCAGCAGTGATGTCCCGGGAGGGATTGAAGCTTTCTTT,CASSDVPGGIEAFF
NA,TRBV7-8,TRBJ2-7,NA,TGTGCCAGCAGCTCCTACCCGGCAGGCAGGGAGCAGTACTTC,CASSSYPAGREQYF
TRBD1,TRBV30,TRBJ1-6,NA,TGTGCCTGGCAGGGGGCGGAAAATTCACCCCTCCACTTT,CAWQGAENSPLHF
NA,TRBV7-3,TRBJ2-5,NA,TGTGCCAGCAGCTTAGTTTCTGGTAGTTTGGAGACCCAGTACTTC,CASSLVSGSLETQYF
TRBD1,TRBV7-9,TRBJ1-2,NA,TGTGCCAGCAGCCCTTCCGGGACAGGGACAAATGGCTACACCTTC,CASSPSGTGTNGYTF
NA,TRBV6-1,TRBJ2-7,NA,TGTGCCTCACTACCCGGGACCGCAATTTACGAGCAGTACTTC,CASLPGTAIYEQYF
TRBD2,TRBV18,TRBJ2-3,NA,TGTGCCAGCTCACGGACTAGCGGGAGCACAGATACGCAGTATTTT,CASSRTSGSTDTQYF
NA,TRBV27,TRBJ1-4,NA,TGTGCCAGCAGTTTGGGTATCGGACAGTGGAGTGAAAAACTGTTTTTT,CASSLGIGQWSEKLFF
NA,TRBV20-1,TRBJ2-7,NA,TGCAGTGCTTACGACTCCTACGAGCAGTACTTC,CSAYDSYEQYF
TRBD2,TRBV7-2,TRBJ2-1,NA,TGTGCCAGCAGGGGGCTAGCGGGGCCCTACAATGAGCAGTTCTTC,CASRGLAGPYNEQFF
NA,TRBV6-1,TRBJ2-1,NA,TGTGCCAGCAGCCCATTAGCCTTCCAAGCTAATGAGCAGTTCTTC,CASSPLAFQANEQFF
TRBD1,TRBV19,TRBJ2-3,NA,TGTGCCAGTAGTATAACAGGGGGCACAGATACGCAGTATTTT,CASSITGGTDTQYF
TRBD1,TRBV28,TRBJ2-7,NA,TGTGCCAGCAGATTTCGGGACAGGGGTACGGGCGAGCAGTACTTC,CASRFRDRGTGEQYF
NA,TRBV19,TRBJ2-2,NA,TGTGCCAGTAGTTCCCCGACCCGGTACACCGGGGAGCTGTTTTTT,CASSSPTRYTGELFF
TRBD2,TRBV19,TRBJ2-5,once,TGTGCCAGTACCGCCGGGACTAGCGGGAGGGAGACCCAGTACTTC,CASTAGTSGRETQYF
NA,TRBV29-1,TRBJ2-5,NA,TGCAGCGTGCTAGGGCAGAACCAAGAGACCCAGTACTTC,CSVLGQNQETQYF
NA,TRBV6-5,TRBJ2-2,NA,TGTGCCAGCAGTTACCGAACTCGGACCGGGGAGCTGTTTTTT,CASSYRTRTGELFF
TRBD2,TRBV5-4,TRBJ2-7,NA,TGTGCCAGCAGCCCTAGCGGGGCCACGAGGTACGAGCAGTACTTC,CASSPSGATRYEQYF
NA,TRBV12-5,TRBJ2-7,NA,TGTGCTAGTGGTTTGGTACTTGGCAGGGAAAGCTCCTACGAGCAGTACTTC,CASGLVLGRESSYEQYF
TRBD1,TRBV6-5,TRBJ1-2,few,TGTGCCAGCAGTTCCCGGACAGGCCTCTATGGCTACACCTTC,CASSSRTGLYGYTF
NA,TRBV6-1,TRBJ1-1,NA,TGTGCCAGCAGTGAAGGAGGCATCGACACTGAAGCTTTCTTT,CASSEGGIDTEAFF
NA,TRBV5-4,TRBJ2-1,once,TGTGCCAGCAGCTTAGCTAGCTACAATGAGCAGTTCTTC,CASSLASYNEQFF
TRBD1,TRBV28,TRBJ1-5,NA,TGTGCCAGCAGTTTATGGTCAGGGGGCGCAAGCAATCAGCCCCAGCATTTT,CASSLWSGGASNQPQHF
NA,TRBV10-2,TRBJ1-2,NA,TGCGCCAGCAGAGGGGTAGATAATGGCTACACCTTC,CASRGVDNGYTF
NA,TRBV19,TRBJ1-5,few,TGTGCCAGTAGTATGGGTATTGGGCAGCCCCAGCATTTT,CASSMGIGQPQHF
NA,TRBV5-1,TRBJ2-1,once,TGCGCCAGCAGCTTGGGTTTGCCTGGCGGGGCCTACAATGAGCAGTTCTTC,CASSLGLPGGAYNEQFF
NA,TRBV28,TRBJ2-7,NA,TGTGCCAGCAGTTTTAGAGGGTCCTCCTACGAGCAGTACTTC,CASSFRGSSYEQYF
NA,TRBV2,TRBJ1-5,few,TGTGCCAGCATGGATCTGGGGATCTCGCAGCCCCAGCATTTT,CASMDLGISQPQHF
TRBD2,TRBV28,TRBJ2-7,NA,TGTGCCAGCAGTGGGCCGCGGCTAGCGGGGACCTACGAGCAGTACTTC,CASSGPRLAGTYEQYF
NA,TRBV6-1,TRBJ1-5,NA,TGTGCCAGCAGTGCGGGTGGGCTATATAGCAATCAGCCCCAGCATTTT,CASSAGGLYSNQPQHF
NA,TRBV19,TRBJ1-2,NA,TGTGCCAGTAGTATAGATGGATCAGGGAGCTATGGCTACACCTTC,CASSIDGSGSYGYTF
NA,TRBV5-1,TRBJ2-1,NA,TGCGCCAGCAGCTCTGAGGGCGCGTTTGATGAGCAGTTCTTC,CASSSEGAFDEQFF
NA,TRBV7-3,TRBJ1-3,NA,TGTGCCAGCAGCTTCTCTGGGGGCTCTGGAAACACCATATATTTT,CASSFSGGSGNTIYF
NA,TRBV5-1,TRBJ1-3,few,TGCGCCAGCAGCTTGCGCCCGTCGGGGAGAAGCTCTGGAAACACCATATATTTT,CASSLRPSGRSSGNTIYF
NA,TRBV12-5,TRBJ2-1,NA,TGTGCTAGTGGTTTGGTACGCTGGGAGTACAATGAGCAGTTCTTC,CASGLVRWEYNEQFF
NA,TRBV6-5,TRBJ1-2,NA,TGTGCCAGCACTGGACAGTCCGGTCGGTATGGCTACACCTTC,CASTGQSGRYGYTF